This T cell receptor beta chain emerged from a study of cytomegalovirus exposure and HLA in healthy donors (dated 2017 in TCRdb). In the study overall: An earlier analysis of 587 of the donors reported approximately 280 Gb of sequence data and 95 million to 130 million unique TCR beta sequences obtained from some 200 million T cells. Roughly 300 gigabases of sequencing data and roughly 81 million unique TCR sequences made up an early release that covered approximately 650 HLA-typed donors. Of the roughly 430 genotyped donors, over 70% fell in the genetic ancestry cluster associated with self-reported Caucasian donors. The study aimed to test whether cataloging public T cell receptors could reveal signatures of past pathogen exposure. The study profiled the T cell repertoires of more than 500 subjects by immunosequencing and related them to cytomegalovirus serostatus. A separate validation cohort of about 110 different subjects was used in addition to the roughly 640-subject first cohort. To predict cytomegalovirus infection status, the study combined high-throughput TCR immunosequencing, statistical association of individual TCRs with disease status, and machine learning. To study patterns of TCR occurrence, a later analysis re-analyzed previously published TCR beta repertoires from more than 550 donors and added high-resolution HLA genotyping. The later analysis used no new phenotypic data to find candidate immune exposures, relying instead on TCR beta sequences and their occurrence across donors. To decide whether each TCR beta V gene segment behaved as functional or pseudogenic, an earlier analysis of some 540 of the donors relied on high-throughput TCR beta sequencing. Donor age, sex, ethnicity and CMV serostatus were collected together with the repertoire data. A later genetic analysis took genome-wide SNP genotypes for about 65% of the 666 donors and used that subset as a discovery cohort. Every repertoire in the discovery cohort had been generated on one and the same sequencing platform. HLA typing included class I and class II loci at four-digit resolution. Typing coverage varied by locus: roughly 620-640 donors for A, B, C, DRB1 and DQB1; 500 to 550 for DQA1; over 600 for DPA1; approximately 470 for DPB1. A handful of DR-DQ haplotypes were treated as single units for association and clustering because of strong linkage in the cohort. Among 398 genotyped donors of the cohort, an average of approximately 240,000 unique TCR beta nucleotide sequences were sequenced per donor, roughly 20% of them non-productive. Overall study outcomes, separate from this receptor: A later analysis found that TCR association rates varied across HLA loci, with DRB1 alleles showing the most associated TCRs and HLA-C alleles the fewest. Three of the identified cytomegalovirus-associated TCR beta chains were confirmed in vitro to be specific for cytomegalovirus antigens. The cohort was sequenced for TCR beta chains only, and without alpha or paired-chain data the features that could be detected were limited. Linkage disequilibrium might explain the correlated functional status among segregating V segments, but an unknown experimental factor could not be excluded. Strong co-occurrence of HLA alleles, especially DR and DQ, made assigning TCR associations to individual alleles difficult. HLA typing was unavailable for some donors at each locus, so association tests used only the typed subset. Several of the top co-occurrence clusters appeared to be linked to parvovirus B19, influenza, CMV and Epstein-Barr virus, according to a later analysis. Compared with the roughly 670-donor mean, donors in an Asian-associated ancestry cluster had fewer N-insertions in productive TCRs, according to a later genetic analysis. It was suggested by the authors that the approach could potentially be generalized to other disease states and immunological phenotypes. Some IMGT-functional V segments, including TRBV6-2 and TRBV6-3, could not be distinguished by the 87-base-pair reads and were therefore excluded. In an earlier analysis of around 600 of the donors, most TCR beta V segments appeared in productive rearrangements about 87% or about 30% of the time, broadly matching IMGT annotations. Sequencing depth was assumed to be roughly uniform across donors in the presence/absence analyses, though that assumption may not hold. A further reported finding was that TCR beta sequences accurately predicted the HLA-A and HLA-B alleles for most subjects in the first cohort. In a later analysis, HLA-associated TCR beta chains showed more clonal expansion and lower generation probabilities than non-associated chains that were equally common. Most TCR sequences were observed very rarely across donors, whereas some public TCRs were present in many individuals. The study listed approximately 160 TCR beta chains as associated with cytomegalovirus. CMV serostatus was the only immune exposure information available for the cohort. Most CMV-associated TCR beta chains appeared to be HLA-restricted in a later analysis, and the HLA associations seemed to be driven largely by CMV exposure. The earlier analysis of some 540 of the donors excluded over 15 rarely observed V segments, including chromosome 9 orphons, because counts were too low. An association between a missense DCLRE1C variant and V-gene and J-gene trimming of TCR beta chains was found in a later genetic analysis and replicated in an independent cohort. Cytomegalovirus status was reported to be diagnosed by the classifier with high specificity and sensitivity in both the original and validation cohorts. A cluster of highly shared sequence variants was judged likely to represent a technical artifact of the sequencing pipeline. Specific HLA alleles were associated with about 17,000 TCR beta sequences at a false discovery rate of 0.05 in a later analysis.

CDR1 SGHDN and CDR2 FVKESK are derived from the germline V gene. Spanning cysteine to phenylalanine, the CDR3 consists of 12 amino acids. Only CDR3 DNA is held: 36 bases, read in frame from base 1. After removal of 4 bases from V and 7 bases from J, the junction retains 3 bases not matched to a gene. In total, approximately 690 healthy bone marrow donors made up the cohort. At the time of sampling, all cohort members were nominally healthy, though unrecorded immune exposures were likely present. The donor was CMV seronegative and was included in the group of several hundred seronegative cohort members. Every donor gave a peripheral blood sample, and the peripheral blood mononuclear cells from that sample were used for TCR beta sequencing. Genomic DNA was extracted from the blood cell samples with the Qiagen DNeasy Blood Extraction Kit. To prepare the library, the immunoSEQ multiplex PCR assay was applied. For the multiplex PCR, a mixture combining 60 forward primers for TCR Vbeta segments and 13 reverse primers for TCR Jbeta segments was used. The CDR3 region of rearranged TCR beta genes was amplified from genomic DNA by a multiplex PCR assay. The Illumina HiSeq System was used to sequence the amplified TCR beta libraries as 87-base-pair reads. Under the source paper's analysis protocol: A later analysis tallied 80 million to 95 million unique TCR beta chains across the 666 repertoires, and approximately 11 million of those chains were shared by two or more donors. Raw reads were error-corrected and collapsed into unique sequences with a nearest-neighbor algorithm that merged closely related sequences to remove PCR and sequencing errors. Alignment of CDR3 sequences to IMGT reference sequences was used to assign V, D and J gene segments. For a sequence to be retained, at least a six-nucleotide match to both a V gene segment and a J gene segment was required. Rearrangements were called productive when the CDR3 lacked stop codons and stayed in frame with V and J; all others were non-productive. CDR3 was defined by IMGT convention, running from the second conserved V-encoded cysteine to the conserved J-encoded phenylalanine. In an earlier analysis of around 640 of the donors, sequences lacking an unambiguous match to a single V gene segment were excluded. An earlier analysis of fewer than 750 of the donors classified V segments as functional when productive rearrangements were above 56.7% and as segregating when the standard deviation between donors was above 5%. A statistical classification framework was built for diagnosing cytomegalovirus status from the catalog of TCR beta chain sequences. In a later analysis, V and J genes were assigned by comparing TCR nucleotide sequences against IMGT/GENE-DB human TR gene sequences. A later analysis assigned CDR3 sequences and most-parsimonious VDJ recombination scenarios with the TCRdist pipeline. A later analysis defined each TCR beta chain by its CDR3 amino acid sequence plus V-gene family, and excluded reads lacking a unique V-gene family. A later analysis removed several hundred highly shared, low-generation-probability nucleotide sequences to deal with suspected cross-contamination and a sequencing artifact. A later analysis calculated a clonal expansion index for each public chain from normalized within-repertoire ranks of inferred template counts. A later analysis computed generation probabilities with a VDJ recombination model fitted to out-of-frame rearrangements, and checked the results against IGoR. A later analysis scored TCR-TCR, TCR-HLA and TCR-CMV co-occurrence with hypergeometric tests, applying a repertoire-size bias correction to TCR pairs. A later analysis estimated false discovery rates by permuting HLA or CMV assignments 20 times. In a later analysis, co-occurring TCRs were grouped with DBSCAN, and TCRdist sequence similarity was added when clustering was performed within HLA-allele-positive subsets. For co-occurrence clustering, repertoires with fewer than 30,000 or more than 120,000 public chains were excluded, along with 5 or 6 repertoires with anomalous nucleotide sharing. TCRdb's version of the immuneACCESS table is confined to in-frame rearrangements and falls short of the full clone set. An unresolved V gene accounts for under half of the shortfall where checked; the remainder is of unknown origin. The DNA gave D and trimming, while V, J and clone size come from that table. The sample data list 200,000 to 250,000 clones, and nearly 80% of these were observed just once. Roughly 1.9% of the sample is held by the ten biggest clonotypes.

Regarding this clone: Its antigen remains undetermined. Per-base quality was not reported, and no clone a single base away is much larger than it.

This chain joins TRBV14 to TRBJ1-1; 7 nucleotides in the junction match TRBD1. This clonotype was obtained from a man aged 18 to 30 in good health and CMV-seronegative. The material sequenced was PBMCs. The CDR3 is CASSLQGIEAFF. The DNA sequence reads TGTGCCAGCAGCCTACAGGGGATTGAAGCTTTCTTT.